A selection of T cell receptor beta chains follows, all from one sample in a study of blood T cell repertoires in COVID-19. Generated by immunoSEQ multiplex PCR, the TCRdb table keeps only in-frame clones and is missing some. The sample shows 52,000 or so clones, under 90% of them seen only once. The sample comprised peripheral blood. The receptors here all came from a man in his forties or fifties with acute or convalescent COVID-19. Both conserved end residues are part of each CDR3. The D gene is left open where the match is weak. Size is stated for part of the rows, as once, few or many counts, or as a class when the clone is expanded.

D	size	V	J	CDR3	DNA
-	-	TRBV3-1/TRBV3-2	TRBJ1-3	CASSQEAGTGNTIYF	TGTGCCAGCAGCCAAGAGGCCGGGACTGGAAACACCATATATTTT
-	-	TRBV6-2/TRBV6-3	TRBJ2-5	CASSYSLGYGTQYF	TGTGCCAGCAGTTACTCGCTGGGCTACGGGACCCAGTACTTC
TRBD2	-	TRBV30	TRBJ2-3	CAWSVLPGTSAITDTQYF	TGTGCCTGGAGTGTATTGCCCGGGACTAGCGCAATCACAGATACGCAGTATTTT
-	-	TRBV18	TRBJ2-6	CASSPRFDISGANVLTF	TGTGCCAGCTCACCACGGTTTGACATCTCTGGGGCCAACGTCCTGACTTTC
TRBD2	-	TRBV27	TRBJ2-7	CASSLSRTSGSYEQYF	TGTGCCAGCAGTTTATCGAGGACTAGCGGGAGCTACGAGCAGTACTTC
TRBD1	-	TRBV5-4	TRBJ2-7	CASSPRTGSSAEQYF	TGTGCCAGCAGTCCTAGGACAGGGTCGTCGGCAGAGCAGTACTTC
-	-	TRBV9	TRBJ1-2	CASSAEEGQGNTYGYTF	TGTGCCAGCAGCGCCGAGGAGGGGCAGGGTAACACCTATGGCTACACCTTC
TRBD2	-	TRBV19	TRBJ2-2	CASSTWGAGVTGELFF	TGTGCCAGTAGCACCTGGGGAGCGGGGGTAACCGGGGAGCTGTTTTTT
-	-	TRBV29-1	TRBJ1-1	CSVELTEAFF	TGCAGCGTTGAACTGACTGAAGCTTTCTTT
TRBD2	few	TRBV20-1	TRBJ2-7	CSASLAGGRRSSYEQYF	TGCAGTGCTAGTCTAGCGGGAGGACGAAGGAGCTCCTACGAGCAGTACTTC
TRBD2	-	TRBV19	TRBJ2-3	CASSIDPGGLTDTQYF	TGTGCCAGTAGTATAGATCCGGGGGGATTGACAGATACGCAGTATTTT
TRBD2	-	TRBV2	TRBJ2-2	CASSGTSGGAAGELFF	TGTGCCAGCAGTGGGACTAGCGGGGGGGCCGCCGGGGAGCTGTTTTTT
-	-	TRBV5-1	TRBJ2-1	CASSLERIYNEQFF	TGCGCCAGCAGCTTGGAGAGGATCTACAATGAGCAGTTCTTC
-	-	TRBV7-9	TRBJ2-3	CASSLGTGTQAGDTQYF	TGTGCCAGCAGCTTGGGCACCGGGACACAAGCCGGGGATACGCAGTATTTT
TRBD2	-	TRBV5-1	TRBJ2-1	CASSLVASGGAFEQFF	TGCGCCAGCAGCTTGGTGGCTAGCGGGGGGGCTTTCGAGCAGTTCTTC
TRBD2	-	TRBV6-6	TRBJ2-6	CASRLAGDGANVLTF	TGTGCCAGCAGACTAGCGGGAGACGGGGCCAACGTCCTGACTTTC
-	-	TRBV19	TRBJ2-7	CAVTLQGCSYEQYF	TGTGCCGTCACTTTACAGGGATGCTCCTACGAGCAGTACTTC
-	-	TRBV6-5	TRBJ2-2	CASSYLQGLNSGELFF	TGTGCCAGCAGTTATCTACAGGGCCTTAATTCCGGGGAGCTGTTTTTT
TRBD1	-	TRBV7-3	TRBJ2-7	CASRTWTGNPYEQYF	TGTGCCAGCAGAACTTGGACAGGGAACCCCTACGAGCAGTACTTC
-	-	TRBV7-2	TRBJ2-1	CASSPFSGAYNEQFF	TGTGCCAGCAGTCCCTTTAGCGGTGCGTACAATGAGCAGTTCTTC
-	-	TRBV19	TRBJ1-5	CASSISRGNQPQHF	TGTGCCAGTAGTATATCACGGGGCAATCAGCCCCAGCATTTT
TRBD1	-	TRBV27	TRBJ2-5	CASSTRPGQQYQETQYF	TGTGCCAGCAGTACCCGACCGGGACAGCAGTACCAAGAGACCCAGTACTTC
-	-	TRBV29-1	TRBJ2-1	CSVEAVAYNEQFF	TGCAGCGTTGAAGCGGTGGCCTACAATGAGCAGTTCTTC
-	-	TRBV19	TRBJ2-7	CASSVTGNAYEQYF	TGTGCCAGTAGTGTTACAGGGAATGCGTACGAGCAGTACTTC
TRBD2	-	TRBV7-9	TRBJ2-5	CASSFGGGGPETQYF	TGTGCCAGCAGCTTCGGCGGCGGGGGGCCAGAGACCCAGTACTTC
TRBD1	few	TRBV27	TRBJ1-1	CASSLSTGEAFF	TGTGCCAGCAGTTTATCGACAGGGGAAGCTTTCTTT
-	-	TRBV6-5	TRBJ2-7	CASSRGSYEQYF	TGTGCCAGCAGTCGGGGCTCCTACGAGCAGTACTTC
TRBD1	-	TRBV19	TRBJ1-2	CATSPGTGYYGYTF	TGTGCCACCTCCCCCGGGACAGGGTACTATGGCTACACCTTC